These T cell receptor beta chains were read from a single sample in a study of blood T cells in healthy people across ages. Each CDR3 protein is one row after TCRdb ran MiXCR on the 5' RACE reads. The table lists 870,000 or so distinct CDR3 sequences, more than 25% of them singletons, with around 15% in the top ten. The sequenced sample consisted of blood. These receptors all come from a woman older than 75 in good health. The CDR3 runs from the conserved cysteine through the conserved F or W. A D gene is named only where the DNA matches it firmly. A row's size may be missing; if present it is once, few, many or a size class.

J gene: TRBJ2-5
V gene: TRBV18
D gene: TRBD1
clone size: NA
CDR3 DNA: TGTGCCAGCTCACCACCGAATACAGGGGGACAGACCCAGTACTTC
CDR3 protein: CASSPPNTGGQTQYF

J gene: TRBJ1-1
V gene: TRBV28
D gene: NA
clone size: NA
CDR3 DNA: TGTGCCAGCAGCCCTTGGGTGGCAACCCCCCGGGGAGCTTTCTTT
CDR3 protein: CASSPWVATPRGAFF

J gene: TRBJ1-1
V gene: TRBV3-1
D gene: NA
clone size: NA
CDR3 DNA: TGTGCCAGCAGCTTCACGGAGGGCACTGAAGCTTTCTTT
CDR3 protein: CASSFTEGTEAFF

J gene: TRBJ1-1
V gene: TRBV29-1
D gene: NA
clone size: few
CDR3 DNA: TGCAGCGTTGCCAGACAGGCATCTGAAGCTTTCTTT
CDR3 protein: CSVARQASEAFF

J gene: TRBJ1-5
V gene: TRBV24-1
D gene: NA
clone size: many
CDR3 DNA: TGTGCCACCAGTGATTTTCGGCCCCAGCATTTT
CDR3 protein: CATSDFRPQHF

J gene: TRBJ2-1
V gene: TRBV7-2
D gene: TRBD1
clone size: many
CDR3 DNA: TGTGCCAGCAGCTCTAGAGGGACAGGGGTTAACAATGAGCAGTTCTTC
CDR3 protein: CASSSRGTGVNNEQFF

J gene: TRBJ2-1
V gene: TRBV5-6
D gene: TRBD2
clone size: NA
CDR3 DNA: TGTGCCAGCAGCCTACCTAGCGGGCGCAATGAGCAGTTCTTC
CDR3 protein: CASSLPSGRNEQFF

J gene: TRBJ1-1
V gene: TRBV27
D gene: TRBD1
clone size: few
CDR3 DNA: TGTGCCAGCAGTCCCGACAGGGGGCTTCTGAGAACAGGTTTCTTT
CDR3 protein: CASSPDRGLLRTGFF

J gene: TRBJ2-1
V gene: TRBV27
D gene: NA
clone size: many
CDR3 DNA: TGTGCCAGCAGCACCCCAGAGCGGCGTGAGCAGTTCTTC
CDR3 protein: CASSTPERREQFF

J gene: TRBJ2-1
V gene: TRBV2
D gene: NA
clone size: NA
CDR3 DNA: TGTGCCAGCAGGTTTCTAAATGAGCAGTTCTTC
CDR3 protein: CASRFLNEQFF

J gene: TRBJ2-7
V gene: TRBV12-3/TRBV12-4
D gene: TRBD2
clone size: NA
CDR3 DNA: TGTGCCAGCAGTTTATCCCTAGCGGGAGGCTACGAGCAGTACTTC
CDR3 protein: CASSLSLAGGYEQYF

J gene: TRBJ2-1
V gene: TRBV7-9
D gene: NA
clone size: NA
CDR3 DNA: TGTGCCGGCAGCTTAGGGCCGGGCCCTCTAGCCTACGAGCAGTTCTTC
CDR3 protein: CAGSLGPGPLAYEQFF

J gene: TRBJ2-3
V gene: TRBV6-2/TRBV6-3
D gene: NA
clone size: NA
CDR3 DNA: TGTGCCAGCAGTTACCAGCCGGGGCCCAACACAGATACGCAGTATTTT
CDR3 protein: CASSYQPGPNTDTQYF

J gene: TRBJ2-3
V gene: TRBV6-2/TRBV6-3
D gene: NA
clone size: many
CDR3 DNA: TGTGCCAGCAGTTACGATGTGGATACGCAGTATTTT
CDR3 protein: CASSYDVDTQYF

J gene: TRBJ2-3
V gene: TRBV5-5
D gene: NA
clone size: many
CDR3 DNA: TGTGCCAGCAGCTCAAAGTCCGTGGCAGATACGCAGTATTTT
CDR3 protein: CASSSKSVADTQYF

J gene: TRBJ2-6
V gene: TRBV6-2/TRBV6-3
D gene: NA
clone size: many
CDR3 DNA: TGTGCCAGCAGTTACCGAGGGACTGGGGCCAACGTCCTGACTTTC
CDR3 protein: CASSYRGTGANVLTF

J gene: TRBJ1-1
V gene: TRBV20-1
D gene: NA
clone size: NA
CDR3 DNA: TGCAGTGCTAAACGGGGGTTATTAGGGGGGAACACTGAAGCTTTCTTT
CDR3 protein: CSAKRGLLGGNTEAFF

J gene: TRBJ2-1
V gene: TRBV24-1
D gene: NA
clone size: many
CDR3 DNA: TGTGCCACCAGTGAGGCCCGGGCTCGACGCCCGCATGAGCAGTTCTTC
CDR3 protein: CATSEARARRPHEQFF

J gene: TRBJ2-1
V gene: TRBV29-1
D gene: TRBD2
clone size: few
CDR3 DNA: TGCAGCGTTGGAGCGGGGCGGCCTTCCTACAATGAGCAGTTCTTC
CDR3 protein: CSVGAGRPSYNEQFF

J gene: TRBJ1-2
V gene: TRBV12-3/TRBV12-4
D gene: NA
clone size: NA
CDR3 DNA: TGTGCCAGCAGCCTCTGGGGTTTCTATGGCTACACCTTC
CDR3 protein: CASSLWGFYGYTF

J gene: TRBJ2-1
V gene: TRBV12-3/TRBV12-4
D gene: TRBD2
clone size: many
CDR3 DNA: TGTGCCAGCAGTTCCGCCGGGGGACTAGCGGGGGGGTTTGGCTCCTACAATGAGCAGTTCTTC
CDR3 protein: CASSSAGGLAGGFGSYNEQFF

J gene: TRBJ2-1
V gene: TRBV29-1
D gene: NA
clone size: many
CDR3 DNA: TGCAGCGTTGATCACCAACTACGGTGGCAGTTCTTC
CDR3 protein: CSVDHQLRWQFF

J gene: TRBJ2-7
V gene: TRBV6-2/TRBV6-3
D gene: NA
clone size: few
CDR3 DNA: TGTGCCAGCAGTTATGGGGGCACCTACAATGAGCAGTACTTC
CDR3 protein: CASSYGGTYNEQYF

J gene: TRBJ2-1
V gene: TRBV18
D gene: NA
clone size: NA
CDR3 DNA: TGTGCCAGCTCACATTCGGGACATAGGGATGAGCAGTTCTTC
CDR3 protein: CASSHSGHRDEQFF